The rows below give T cell receptor beta chains drawn from one sample of a study of cytomegalovirus exposure and HLA in healthy donors. The method was immunoSEQ multiplex PCR; TCRdb's version includes in-frame clones alone and lacks a portion of them. Altogether just over 150,000 clones are present, 65% to 90% being singletons, with the ten largest covering around 6%. Specimen: PBMCs. The receptors come from a man aged 45-65 years in good health and CMV-seropositive. Each CDR3 is given with its conserved first and last residue. Fields, in order: CDR3 protein, CDR3 DNA, V gene, clone size, D gene, J gene. A D gene is named only where the DNA matches it firmly. Not all rows give a size; the values are once, few, many and, for expanded clones, a class.

CDR3aa: CASSPQSGSWRDEQYF
CDR3nt: TGTGCCAGCTCCCCCCAGTCGGGCAGCTGGCGGGACGAGCAGTACTTC
v_gene: TRBV18
abundance: NA
d_gene: NA
j_gene: TRBJ2-7

CDR3aa: CASSPAGLAVTGELFF
CDR3nt: TGTGCCAGCTCTCCCGCGGGACTAGCGGTCACCGGGGAGCTGTTTTTT
v_gene: TRBV18
abundance: NA
d_gene: TRBD2
j_gene: TRBJ2-2

CDR3aa: CASSSEAGWANEKLFF
CDR3nt: TGCGCCAGCAGCTCGGAGGCGGGTTGGGCTAATGAAAAACTGTTTTTT
v_gene: TRBV5-1
abundance: once
d_gene: NA
j_gene: TRBJ1-4

CDR3aa: CASRDIPGGGDTQYF
CDR3nt: TGTGCCAGCAGAGATATACCTGGCGGGGGAGATACGCAGTATTTT
v_gene: TRBV6-1
abundance: NA
d_gene: TRBD2
j_gene: TRBJ2-3

CDR3aa: CASSYAAATFMNTGELFF
CDR3nt: TGTGCCAGCAGCTATGCGGCTGCTACTTTTATGAACACCGGGGAGCTGTTTTTT
v_gene: TRBV7-3
abundance: NA
d_gene: NA
j_gene: TRBJ2-2

CDR3aa: CATRPGTYNEQFF
CDR3nt: TGTGCCACCCGACCCGGGACTTACAATGAGCAGTTCTTC
v_gene: TRBV6-5
abundance: once
d_gene: NA
j_gene: TRBJ2-1

CDR3aa: CASRGDRGNTGELFF
CDR3nt: TGCGCCAGCAGAGGTGACAGGGGCAACACCGGGGAGCTGTTTTTT
v_gene: TRBV10-1
abundance: NA
d_gene: TRBD1
j_gene: TRBJ2-2

CDR3aa: CASSTGDSYNYGYTF
CDR3nt: TGTGCCAGTAGTACCGGGGACAGTTATAACTATGGCTACACCTTC
v_gene: TRBV19
abundance: NA
d_gene: TRBD1
j_gene: TRBJ1-2

CDR3aa: CASSLVTAGGFGELFF
CDR3nt: TGTGCCAGCAGCTTAGTAACAGCGGGGGGGTTCGGCGAGCTGTTTTTT
v_gene: TRBV7-6
abundance: NA
d_gene: TRBD2
j_gene: TRBJ2-2

CDR3aa: CASSGGLAGYNEQFF
CDR3nt: TGTGCCAGCAGCGGTGGACTAGCGGGGTACAATGAGCAGTTCTTC
v_gene: TRBV6-1
abundance: NA
d_gene: TRBD2
j_gene: TRBJ2-1

CDR3aa: CASSQEAGMFEKLFF
CDR3nt: TGTGCCAGCAGCCAAGAGGCAGGCATGTTTGAAAAACTGTTTTTT
v_gene: TRBV4-2
abundance: NA
d_gene: NA
j_gene: TRBJ1-4

CDR3aa: CASSSTPSGDTSYNEQFF
CDR3nt: TGTGCCAGCAGCTCCACACCGAGCGGGGATACCTCCTACAATGAGCAGTTCTTC
v_gene: TRBV7-9
abundance: NA
d_gene: TRBD2
j_gene: TRBJ2-1

CDR3aa: CAGKEGYTEAFF
CDR3nt: TGTGCCGGGAAGGAGGGTTACACTGAAGCTTTCTTT
v_gene: TRBV30
abundance: once
d_gene: NA
j_gene: TRBJ1-1

CDR3aa: CASVTGTGYEQFF
CDR3nt: TGTGCCAGCGTAACCGGGACAGGGTATGAGCAGTTCTTC
v_gene: TRBV25-1
abundance: NA
d_gene: TRBD1
j_gene: TRBJ2-1

CDR3aa: CASRPQDRPSYEQYF
CDR3nt: TGTGCCAGCAGACCCCAGGACAGGCCTTCCTACGAGCAGTACTTC
v_gene: TRBV27
abundance: NA
d_gene: TRBD1
j_gene: TRBJ2-7